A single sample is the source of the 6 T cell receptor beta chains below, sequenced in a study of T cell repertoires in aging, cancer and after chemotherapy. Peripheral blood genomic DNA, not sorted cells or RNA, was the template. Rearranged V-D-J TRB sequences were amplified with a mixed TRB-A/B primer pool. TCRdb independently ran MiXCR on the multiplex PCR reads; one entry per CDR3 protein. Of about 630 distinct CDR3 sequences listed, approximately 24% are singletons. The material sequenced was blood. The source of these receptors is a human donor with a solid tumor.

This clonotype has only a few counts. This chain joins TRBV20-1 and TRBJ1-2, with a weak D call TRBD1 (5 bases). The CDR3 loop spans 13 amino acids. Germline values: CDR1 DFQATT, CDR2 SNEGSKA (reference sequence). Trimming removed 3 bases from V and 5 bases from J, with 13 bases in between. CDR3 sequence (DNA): TGCAGTGCTAGTAAGAACGGGGGTTATGGCTACACCTTC. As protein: CSASKNGGYGYTF.

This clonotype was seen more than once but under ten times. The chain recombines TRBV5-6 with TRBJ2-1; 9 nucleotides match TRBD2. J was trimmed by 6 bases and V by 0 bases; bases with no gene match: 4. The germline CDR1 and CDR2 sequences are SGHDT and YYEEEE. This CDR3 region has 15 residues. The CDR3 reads CASSLVAGAPNEQFF. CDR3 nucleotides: TGTGCCAGCAGCTTGGTAGCGGGGGCCCCCAATGAGCAGTTCTTC.

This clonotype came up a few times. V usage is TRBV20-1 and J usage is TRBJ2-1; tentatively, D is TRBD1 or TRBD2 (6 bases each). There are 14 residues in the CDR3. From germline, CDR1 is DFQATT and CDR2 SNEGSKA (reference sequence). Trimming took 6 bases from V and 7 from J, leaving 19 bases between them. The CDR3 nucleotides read TGCAGTGCGGGGGGTGATGGGGGCCGGAATGAGCAGTTCTTC. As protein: CSAGGDGGRNEQFF.

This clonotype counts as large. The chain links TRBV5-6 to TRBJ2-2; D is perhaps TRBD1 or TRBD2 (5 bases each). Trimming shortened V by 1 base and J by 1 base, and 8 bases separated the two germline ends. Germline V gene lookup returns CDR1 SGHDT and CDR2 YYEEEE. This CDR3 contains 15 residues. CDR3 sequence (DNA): TGTGCCAGCAGCTTGACGGGGCTGAACACCGGGGAGCTGTTTTTT. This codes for CASSLTGLNTGELFF.

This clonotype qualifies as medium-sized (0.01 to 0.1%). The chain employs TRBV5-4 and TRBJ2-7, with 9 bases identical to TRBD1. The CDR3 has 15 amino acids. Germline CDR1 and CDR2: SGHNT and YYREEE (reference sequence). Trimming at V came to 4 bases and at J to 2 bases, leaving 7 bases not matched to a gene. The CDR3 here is CASSRAGQGTYEQYF. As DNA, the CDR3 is TGTGCCAGCAGCCGAGCCGGACAGGGGACCTACGAGCAGTACTTC. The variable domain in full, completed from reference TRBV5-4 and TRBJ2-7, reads ETGVTQSPTHLIKTRGQQVTLRCSSQSGHNTVSWYQQALGQGPQFIFQYYREEENGRGNFPPRFSGLQFPNYSSELNVNALELDDSALYLCASSRAGQGTYEQYFGPGTRLTVT.

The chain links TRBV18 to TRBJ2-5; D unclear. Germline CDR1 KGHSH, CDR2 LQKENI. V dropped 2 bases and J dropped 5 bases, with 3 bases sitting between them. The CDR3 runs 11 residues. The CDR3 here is CASSPGETQYF. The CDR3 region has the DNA TGTGCCAGCTCACCAGGGGAGACCCAGTACTTC. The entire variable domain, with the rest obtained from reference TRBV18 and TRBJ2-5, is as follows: NAGVMQNPRHLVRRRGQEARLRCSPMKGHSHVYWYRQLPEEGLKFMVYLQKENIIDESGMPKERFSAEFPKEGPSILRIQQVVRGDSAAYFCASSPGETQYFGPGTRLLVL.